These 18 T cell receptor beta chains came from one sample sequenced in a study of T cell responses to AZD1222 COVID-19 vaccine. Repertoires were generated with immunoSEQ multiplex PCR, while TCRdb's copy carries only in-frame clones and drops some. The sample yields roughly 54,000 clones, around 89% seen once. Specimen: peripheral blood, collected 28 days after the second AZD1222 dose. The receptors derive from an adult who received the AZD1222 COVID-19 vaccine.

The chain combines TRBV18 with TRBJ2-1; possibly TRBD2 for D (6 bases). CDR3 size: 16 residues. The germline V gene encodes CDR1 KGHSH and CDR2 LQKENI. The germline V and J ends were trimmed by 3 bases and 3 bases, with 15 bases remaining between them. CDR3 bases: TGTGCCAGCTCACCGGGGACTCTACTAAACTACAATGAGCAGTTCTTC. It is translated as CASSPGTLLNYNEQFF.

This chain connects TRBV5-1 to TRBJ1-2; TRBD1 agrees at 11 bases. The germline gives CDR1 SGHRS, CDR2 YFSETQ. CDR3 length: 15 residues. V lost 2 bases to trimming and J lost 7 bases; unmatched junction nucleotides: 7. This CDR3 reads CASSFGTGGMGGYTF. CDR3 DNA sequence: TGCGCCAGCAGCTTCGGGACAGGGGGTATGGGTGGCTACACCTTC.

This rearrangement joins TRBV7-2 to TRBJ2-7; D perhaps matches TRBD1 (6 bases). In germline, CDR1 is SGHTA, CDR2 FQGNSA. The V end lost 6 bases, the J end lost 3 bases, and 15 bases lay between the germline ends. The CDR3 has 14 residues. The CDR3 DNA sequence: TGTGCCAGCAGTCCAGACAGGCGTGGCTACGAGCAGTACTTC. Its protein product is CASSPDRRGYEQYF.

The rearrangement uses TRBV14 and TRBJ2-3; maybe TRBD1 (6 bases). The ends were cut back, 3 bases at V and 2 bases at J, with 9 bases in the middle. The CDR3 is made up of 14 amino acids. Per the germline V gene, CDR1 is SGHDN and CDR2 is FVKESK. The CDR3 DNA follows: TGTGCCAGCAGCCACGGACAGTTCACAGATACGCAGTATTTT. It codes for CASSHGQFTDTQYF.

CDR3 region: CASSLDLASLYQETQYF. CDR3 in DNA: TGTGCCAGCAGCTTAGACCTAGCGAGCCTGTACCAAGAGACCCAGTACTTC. The chain uses TRBV7-9 and TRBJ2-5; tentatively, D is TRBD2 (6 bases). Germline V CDR1 and CDR2: SEHNR, FQNEAQ (reference sequence). The CDR3 is made up of 17 amino acids. With 1 base removed from V and 0 bases from J, the gap between germline ends came to 15 bases.

The chain recombines TRBV7-2 with TRBJ1-2; D call uncertain. The CDR3 consists of 15 residues. The V end was cut by 6 bases, the J end by 4 bases, with 18 bases between. Per germline, CDR1 SGHTA and CDR2 FQGNSA. CDR3 nucleotide sequence: TGTGCCAGCAGTACTAACCGGTTCGACCTCTATGGCTACACCTTC. Encoded protein: CASSTNRFDLYGYTF.

The chain has TRBV19 and TRBJ2-3; TRBD1 or TRBD2 may be the D gene (5 bases each). V shed 5 bases and J shed 3 bases, with 12 bases lying between them. The germline CDR1 and CDR2 sequences are LNHDA and SQIVND (reference sequence). The CDR3 length is 14 residues. The CDR3 sequence is CASSPGTGTDTQYF. CDR3 coding DNA: TGTGCCAGTAGTCCCGGGACCGGGACAGATACGCAGTATTTT.

The rearrangement links TRBV5-1 to TRBJ1-1; no firm D call. CDR3 size: 16 residues. V was pared by 0 bases and J by 0 bases, with 12 bases between. Per the germline V gene, CDR1 is SGHRS and CDR2 is YFSETQ. CDR3 residues: CASSLGARMLNTEAFF. The CDR3 nucleotides are TGCGCCAGCAGCTTGGGGGCGCGAATGCTGAACACTGAAGCTTTCTTT.

The genes are TRBV11-2 and TRBJ2-5, with 7 bases aligning to TRBD1. Germline lookup yields CDR1 SGHAT and CDR2 FQNNGV. The V gene end was trimmed by 5 bases and the J gene end by 5 bases; junction bases not matched to a gene: 8. CDR3 length: 14 amino acids. The CDR3 is CASSPRQGWETQYF. The CDR3, as DNA: TGTGCCAGCAGCCCACGACAGGGTTGGGAGACCCAGTACTTC. Combining the CDR3 with reference TRBV11-2 and TRBJ2-5 gives the whole variable domain EAGVAQSPRYKIIEKRQSVAFWCNPISGHATLYWYQQILGQGPKLLIQFQNNGVVDDSQLPKDRFSAERLKGVDSTLKIQPAKLEDSAVYLCASSPRQGWETQYFGPGTRLLVL.

The CDR3 protein is CASSIKLGRSIYGYTF. For the CDR3, the DNA is TGTGCCAGCAGCATCAAATTGGGCAGATCCATCTATGGCTACACCTTC. The chain carries TRBV21-1 and TRBJ1-2; the tabulated D call, TRBD1, remains unverified against the DNA. TRBV21-1 is listed as a pseudogene. CDR3 length: 16 residues.

This chain uses TRBV19 with TRBJ2-1; TRBD1 is a possible D gene (6 bases). CDR1 is LNHDA and CDR2 is SQIVND in the germline V gene (reference sequence). V gave up 5 bases and J gave up 4 bases, with 15 bases separating them. The CDR3 length is 15 residues. The CDR3 sequence is CASSDQGTLYNEQFF. In DNA, the CDR3 is TGTGCCAGTAGTGATCAGGGGACGCTATACAATGAGCAGTTCTTC.

This clone was detected only once. CDR3 coding DNA: TGCAGCGTTGAACCCCAGGGTGGCGGCTACACCTTC. It encodes CSVEPQGGGYTF. The chain has TRBV29-1 and TRBJ1-2; the D gene is possibly TRBD1 (5 bases). The V end was cut by 2 bases, the J end by 8 bases, with 12 bases between. The V gene's germline CDR1 is SQVTM and CDR2 ANQGSEA. The CDR3 is made up of 12 amino acids.

Points on this clone: Mismatch with germline at one junction end may stem from a read error. The chain couples TRBV19 to TRBJ1-2; D possibly corresponds to TRBD1 (5 bases). There are 13 residues in the CDR3. The V gene's germline CDR1 is LNHDA and CDR2 SQIVND (reference sequence). DNA of the CDR3: TGTGCCAGTACCCGGTTTCCCGACTCAGGGAGCGCCTTC. Translation gives CASTRFPDSGSAF.

V gene TRBV6-5 combines with J gene TRBJ1-2; 8 bases agree with TRBD1. V lost 6 bases, J lost 1 base, and 7 bases stayed unmatched. Per the germline V gene, CDR1 is MNHEY and CDR2 is SVGAGI. The CDR3 totals 15 residues. This chain's CDR3 is CASRPTGAVNYGYTF. CDR3 DNA sequence: TGTGCCAGCAGGCCGACAGGGGCCGTTAACTATGGCTACACCTTC.

The chain links TRBV7-8 to TRBJ2-7, with 7 positions matching TRBD1. CDR1 SGHVS and CDR2 FQNEAQ come from the germline V gene. The CDR3 covers 15 residues. J lost 6 bases, V lost 4 bases, and 12 bases had no gene match. The CDR3 sequence is CASSSVPSTGLEQYF. DNA of the CDR3: TGTGCCAGCAGCTCCGTCCCGTCGACAGGGCTCGAGCAGTACTTC.

The CDR3: CASIGQGNYGYTF. The CDR3 bases are TGTGCCAGCATTGGACAGGGGAACTATGGCTACACCTTC. The V gene is TRBV6-5, the J gene TRBJ1-2; 9 bases align to TRBD1. Trimming cost V 7 bases and J 2 bases; bases outside gene matches: 2. The CDR3 has 13 residues. Germline CDR1 is MNHEY and CDR2 is SVGAGI.

The V gene is TRBV10-2, the J gene TRBJ1-6; D is undetermined. Deletions cut 2 bases from V and 9 bases from J, with 14 bases between. The CDR3 sequence is 15 residues long. Germline V gene sequence: CDR1 WSHSY, CDR2 SAAADI. Here the CDR3 DNA reads TGCGCCAGCAGTGAGAGGCCAGGCATTACTTCACCCCTCCACTTT. It encodes CASSERPGITSPLHF.

The chain employs TRBV11-2 and TRBJ2-5; tentatively, D is TRBD1 or TRBD2 (5 bases each). Germline values: CDR1 SGHAT, CDR2 FQNNGV. This CDR3 is built from 14 residues. V was pared by 1 base and J by 1 base, with 7 bases between. The CDR3 nucleotides read TGTGCCAGCAGCTTAGGAGGGACCCAAGAGACCCAGTACTTC. Protein product: CASSLGGTQETQYF.